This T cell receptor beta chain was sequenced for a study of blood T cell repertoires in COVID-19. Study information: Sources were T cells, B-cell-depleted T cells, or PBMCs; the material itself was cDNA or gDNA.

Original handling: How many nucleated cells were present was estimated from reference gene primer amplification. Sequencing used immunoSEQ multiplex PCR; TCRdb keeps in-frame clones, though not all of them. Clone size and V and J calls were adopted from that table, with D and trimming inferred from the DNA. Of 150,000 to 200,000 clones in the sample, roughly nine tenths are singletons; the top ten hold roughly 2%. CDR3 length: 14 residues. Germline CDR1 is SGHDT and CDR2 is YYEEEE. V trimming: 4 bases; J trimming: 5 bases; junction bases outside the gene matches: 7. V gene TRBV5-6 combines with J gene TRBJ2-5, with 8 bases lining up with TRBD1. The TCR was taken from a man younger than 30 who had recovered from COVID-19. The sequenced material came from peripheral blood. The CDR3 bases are TGTGCCAGCAGCCACGGACAGGGTAGCGAGACCCAGTACTTC. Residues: CASSHGQGSETQYF.